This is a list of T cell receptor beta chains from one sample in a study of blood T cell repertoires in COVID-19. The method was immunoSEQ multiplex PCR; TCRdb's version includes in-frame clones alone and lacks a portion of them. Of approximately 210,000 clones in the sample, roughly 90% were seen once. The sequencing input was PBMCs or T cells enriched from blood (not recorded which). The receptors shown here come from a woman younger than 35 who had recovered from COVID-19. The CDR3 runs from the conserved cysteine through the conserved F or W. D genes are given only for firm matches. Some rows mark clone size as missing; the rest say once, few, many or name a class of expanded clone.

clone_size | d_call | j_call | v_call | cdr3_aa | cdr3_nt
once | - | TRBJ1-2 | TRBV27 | CASSPQQGYNGYTF | TGTGCCAGCAGTCCACAGCAGGGGTATAATGGCTACACCTTC
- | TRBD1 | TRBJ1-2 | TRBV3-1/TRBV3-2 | CASSQGQGGGYTF | TGTGCCAGCAGCCAAGGACAGGGAGGTGGCTACACCTTC
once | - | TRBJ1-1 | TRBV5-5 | CASSFGRGTEAFF | TGTGCCAGCAGCTTTGGGAGGGGTACTGAAGCTTTCTTT
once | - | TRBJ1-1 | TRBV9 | CASSVVGENTEAFF | TGTGCCAGCAGCGTAGTGGGCGAGAACACTGAAGCTTTCTTT
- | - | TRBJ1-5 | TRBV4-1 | CASSSMGGGTQPQHF | TGCGCCAGCAGCAGTATGGGAGGGGGGACTCAGCCCCAGCATTTT
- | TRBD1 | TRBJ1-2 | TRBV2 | CASSDRGQGDGYTF | TGTGCCAGCAGTGACAGAGGACAGGGCGATGGCTACACCTTC
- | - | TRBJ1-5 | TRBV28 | CASSSLRPGQRNQPQHF | TGTGCCAGCAGTTCACTCCGCCCCGGACAGCGCAATCAGCCCCAGCATTTT
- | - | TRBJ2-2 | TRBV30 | CAWSVTNTGELFF | TGTGCCTGGAGTGTAACTAACACCGGGGAGCTGTTTTTT
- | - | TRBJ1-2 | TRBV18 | CASSKTDYYGYTF | TGTGCCAGCTCAAAGACAGATTACTATGGCTACACCTTC
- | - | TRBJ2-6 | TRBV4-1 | CASSQGVGDGANVLTF | TGCGCCAGCAGCCAAGGGGTAGGGGATGGGGCCAACGTCCTGACTTTC
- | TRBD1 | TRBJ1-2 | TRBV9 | CASSAGQGSSYTF | TGTGCCAGCAGCGCTGGACAGGGGTCTAGCTACACCTTC
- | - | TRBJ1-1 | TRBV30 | CAWNLGRAAFF | TGTGCCTGGAATCTGGGCAGGGCAGCTTTCTTT
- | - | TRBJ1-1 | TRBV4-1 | CASSQDRDTEAFF | TGCGCCAGCAGCCAAGATCGAGACACTGAAGCTTTCTTT
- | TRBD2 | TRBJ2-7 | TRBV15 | CATSRYGGAYEQYF | TGTGCCACCAGCAGATACGGGGGGGCCTACGAGCAGTACTTC
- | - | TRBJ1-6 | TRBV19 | CASSIVGAKNSPLHF | TGTGCCAGTAGTATAGTGGGGGCGAAGAATTCACCCCTCCACTTT
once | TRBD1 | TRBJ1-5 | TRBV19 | CASKGVQGVDQPQHF | TGTGCCAGTAAGGGGGTACAGGGGGTTGATCAGCCCCAGCATTTT
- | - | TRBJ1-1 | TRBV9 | CASSVEPHGEAFF | TGTGCCAGCAGCGTAGAACCCCACGGTGAAGCTTTCTTT
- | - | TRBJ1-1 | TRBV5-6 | CASKLQEIMNTEAFF | TGTGCCAGCAAGTTACAGGAAATCATGAACACTGAAGCTTTCTTT
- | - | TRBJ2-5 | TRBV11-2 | CASSGQGSQETQYF | TGTGCCAGCAGCGGTCAAGGGAGCCAAGAGACCCAGTACTTC
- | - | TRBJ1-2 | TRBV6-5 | CASSYSIWERGGYTF | TGTGCCAGCAGTTACTCGATTTGGGAAAGGGGTGGCTACACCTTC
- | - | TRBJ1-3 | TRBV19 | CASSMPLGRGPGNTIYF | TGTGCCAGTAGTATGCCCCTCGGGAGGGGACCTGGAAACACCATATATTTT
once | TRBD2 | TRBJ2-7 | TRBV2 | CASSSGESYEQYF | TGTGCCAGCAGTAGCGGGGAGTCCTACGAGCAGTACTTC
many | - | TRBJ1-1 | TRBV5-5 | CASSLQVATEAFF | TGTGCCAGCAGCTTGCAGGTTGCCACTGAAGCTTTCTTT
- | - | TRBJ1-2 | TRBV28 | CASSYTIYGYTF | TGTGCCAGCAGTTACACTATCTATGGCTACACCTTC
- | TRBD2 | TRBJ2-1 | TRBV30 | CAWSARGAFYNEQFF | TGTGCCTGGAGTGCGCGGGGGGCGTTCTACAATGAGCAGTTCTTC
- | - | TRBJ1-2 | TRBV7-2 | CASSPRRVLLGYGYTF | TGTGCCAGCAGCCCCCGGAGGGTTTTGTTGGGCTATGGCTACACCTTC
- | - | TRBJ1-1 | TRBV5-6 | CASSLAYEAFF | TGTGCCAGCAGCTTGGCGTATGAAGCTTTCTTT
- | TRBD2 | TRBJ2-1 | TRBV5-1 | CASSTTAGAYNEQFF | TGCGCCAGCAGCACGACAGCGGGGGCCTACAATGAGCAGTTCTTC
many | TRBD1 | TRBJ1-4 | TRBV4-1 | CASSHTDRARPRGDEKLFF | TGCGCCAGCAGCCACACCGACAGGGCCAGACCCCGAGGAGATGAAAAACTGTTTTTT
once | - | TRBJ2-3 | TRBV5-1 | CASKSETDTQYF | TGCGCCAGCAAGAGCGAAACAGATACGCAGTATTTT
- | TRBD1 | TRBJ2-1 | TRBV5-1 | CASSRGGKNEQFF | TGCGCCAGCAGCCGAGGGGGCAAGAATGAGCAGTTCTTC
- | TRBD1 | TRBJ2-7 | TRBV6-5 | CAIRDRVPYEQYF | TGTGCCATCCGGGACAGGGTGCCCTACGAGCAGTACTTC
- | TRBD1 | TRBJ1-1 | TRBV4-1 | CASSRTGTANTEAFF | TGCGCCAGCAGCCGGACCGGGACAGCGAACACTGAAGCTTTCTTT
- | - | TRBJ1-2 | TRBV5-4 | CASSLGSTSYGYTF | TGTGCCAGCAGCTTGGGGTCTACGTCCTATGGCTACACCTTC
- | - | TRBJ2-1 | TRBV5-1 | CASSAETGNEQFF | TGCGCCAGCAGCGCAGAGACTGGCAATGAGCAGTTCTTC